This T cell receptor (beta chain) was documented in a study of blood T cells in healthy people across ages (dated by TCRdb to about 2015). At the level of the whole study: In model experiments, template switching captured roughly one uniquely barcoded TCR beta cDNA molecule for every two T cells. Using deep sequencing normalized with unique cDNA molecular identifiers, the study measured how TCR beta repertoire diversity changes with age. For two donors (one aged 18 to 30 and one aged 80 or older), the study analyzed two additional independent replicas of 1 million unique cDNA reads from the same blood draw. Four age groups were formed from the donors: young (average approximately 15 years), middle-aged (approximately 40), aged (around 62) and long-lived (roughly 81). Points the paper makes about the study in general: Because donor CMV infection status was unknown, age-related changes in expanded clonotypes were potentially confounded. Compared with the aged group, more naive CD4+ T cells, fewer expanded clones and increased TCR diversity were shown by the long-lived group, suggesting age selection. A strong correlation was found between observed TCR beta diversity and the percentage of naive T cells measured by flow cytometry. Because profiling used bulk unsorted PBMCs, naive and antigen-experienced compartments could not be compared conclusively. Estimates of total diversity from one million sequenced T cells were regarded as lower bounds and underestimates. Observed TCR beta diversity per million T cells fell roughly linearly with age, and a significant reduction was already apparent by age roughly 40.

Systemically healthy Caucasian individuals from Russia, 39 in total and aged 6 to 90 years, were included as donors. Each donor gave about 11 milliliters of peripheral blood, drawn into EDTA-treated Vacutainer tubes. Ficoll-Paque density-gradient centrifugation was used to isolate PBMCs, with at least 6 million per sample. Trizol reagent was used to extract total RNA from the PBMCs, yielding at least 5.5 micrograms per sample. The percentages of naive CD45RAhigh/CD27high T cells were determined by flow cytometry on a PBMC aliquot from every donor. The library was obtained by 5' RACE. The sample was run on an Illumina HiSeq 2500. A second roughly 6 to 11 cycle PCR used a sample-barcoded 5' primer and a J-beta primer mix. A unique molecular identifier was introduced onto each TCR beta cDNA molecule by a template-switch 5' adaptor carrying 12 random nucleotides. At least 3 million CDR3-containing paired-end reads were obtained from each sample. First-strand cDNA was synthesized from all RNA with the Mint cDNA synthesis kit, primed by a TRBC-specific oligonucleotide. Following uracil-DNA glycosylase treatment, all cDNA underwent a first 18-cycle PCR with the universal primers M1SS and BC2_uni_R. Concerning the study's data processing: For normalization, 1 million high-quality reads were randomly selected from each sample, with every read carrying a distinct molecular identifier. Instead of being binned into consensus sequences, reads with shared molecular identifiers were discarded. MiTCR, with a Q25 quality threshold and the strictest error-elimination algorithm, was used for CDR3 identification, clonotype clustering and error correction. A nonparametric unseen species model with Euler transformation was used to estimate a lower bound on total TCR beta diversity. The public reads were quality trimmed at Q25 with fastp and then assembled into clones with MiXCR by TCRdb, keeping productive beta chains. All rows with the same CDR3 protein become a single entry with the most common DNA and genes. TCRdb, not the original authors, processed these V and J calls. The sample includes some 760,000 distinct CDR3 sequences, with 20% to 30% observed a single time. The ten most abundant clones make up under 9.5% of the sample.

This clonotype was recorded many times. Its specific antigen is unknown. Base qualities are not at hand, and no much larger clone is one base apart. V is trimmed back by 3 bases and J by 7 bases, and the junction contains 9 bases that no gene match accounts for. In the germline V gene (reference sequence), CDR1 corresponds to DFQATT and CDR2 to SNEGSKA. The CDR3 has 15 amino acids, counting the end cysteine and phenylalanine. CDR3 DNA only is kept here, 45 bases in frame from base 1. The same data also contributed to another study, on T cells of mothers and their children. The second study's authors report: Nine systemically healthy Caucasian individuals, comprising three mothers and their six children, were included as donors. cDNA synthesis used all of the extracted RNA, with 1.5 ug of RNA in each 15 ul reaction. In the second PCR, the M1S primer added sample barcodes and 2-4 random nucleotides. More than 8 million TCR beta CDR3 reads were obtained from each mother, and about 3 million reads were obtained from each child. TCR recombination output is similarly shaped by thymic selection in related and unrelated pairs, with a minor effect exerted by inherited differences. Normalized repertoire overlap was always found to be slightly, but never significantly, higher in related mother-child pairs than in unrelated mother-child pairs. No persistent microchimeric T cell clones were found, with a detection sensitivity of approximately 110 clones per million clonotypes. To look for features that set related mother-child pairs apart from unrelated individuals, the researchers ran deep NGS to compare the TCR beta repertoires of mothers and children. The mean age was around 40 +/- 4 years for the mothers and 11 +/- 4 years for the children. Libraries were sequenced on Illumina HiSeq 2000 with 100+100 nt paired-end reads after adapter ligation with NEBNext reagents. To avoid cross-contamination, the mother libraries and the child libraries were prepared a month apart and sequenced in separate runs. For each donor, between about 500,000 and 2,000,000 distinct TCR beta clonotypes were identified. Naive TCR beta clonotypes were estimated from low-frequency clonotypes matched to each donor's FACS-determined naive share, without sorting.

The TCR originated in a boy aged 5-17 years in good health. The sequence is built from TRBV20-1 and TRBJ2-7; TRBD2 aligns with 13 central bases. Specimen: blood. The CDR3 protein is CSASADGLAGAEQYF. The sequenced DNA: TGCAGTGCTAGTGCCGACGGACTAGCGGGAGCTGAGCAGTACTTC.